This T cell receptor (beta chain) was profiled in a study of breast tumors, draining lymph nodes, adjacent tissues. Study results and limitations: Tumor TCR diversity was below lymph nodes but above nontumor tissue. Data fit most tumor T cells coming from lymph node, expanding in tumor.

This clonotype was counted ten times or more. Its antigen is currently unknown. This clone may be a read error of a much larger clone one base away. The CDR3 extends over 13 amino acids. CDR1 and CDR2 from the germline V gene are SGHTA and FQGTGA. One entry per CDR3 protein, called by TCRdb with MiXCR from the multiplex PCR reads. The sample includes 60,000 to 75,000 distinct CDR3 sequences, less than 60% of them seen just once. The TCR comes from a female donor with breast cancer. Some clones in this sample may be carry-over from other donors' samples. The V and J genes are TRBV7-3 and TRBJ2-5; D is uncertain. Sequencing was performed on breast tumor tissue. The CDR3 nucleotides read TGTGCCAGCAGCTCGACATTTCAAGAGACCCGGTACTTC. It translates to CASSSTFQETRYF.